This paragraph covers one T cell receptor beta chain sequence. The antigen is unknown. Trimming removed 2 bases at V and 6 bases at J, with 12 bases between. CDR1 SSHAT and CDR2 FNYEAQ come from the germline V gene (reference sequence). The CDR3 runs 14 residues. This entry is derived from a study of OX40 agonist ivuxolimab in advanced cancers. For the study at large: Partial responses occurred in Three dose-escalation patients, one with hepatocellular carcinoma and two with cutaneous melanoma.

Findings of the study overall: Among the lowest peripheral clonal expansion occurred in 0.1-3.0 mg/kg partial responders. Some patients who did not respond also had low normalized T-cell clonal expansion.

Collection of blood occurred at baseline, at cycle 4 day 1, and at cycle 7 day 1. Method: immunoSEQ multiplex PCR; TCRdb's copy keeps in-frame clones and lacks some. The repertoire has tens of thousands of clones, about nine tenths of them found once; the top ten carry around 15%. This material consisted of CD4+ or CD8+ T cells sorted from blood, taken in a trial of the OX40 agonist ivuxolimab. The rearrangement uses TRBV7-7 and TRBJ2-3, with D perhaps matching TRBD2 (5 bases). The clonotype was recovered from an adult with an advanced solid tumor such as melanoma, head and neck, liver or kidney cancer. Written as DNA, the CDR3 is TGTGCCAGCAGCTTAACGAGGGAAGGGGATACGCAGTATTTT. Protein: CASSLTREGDTQYF.